The present TCR beta chain was sequenced within a study of identical twins. This clonotype appeared a few times. In germline, CDR1 is SGHRS, CDR2 YFSETQ. The CDR3 runs 15 residues. V was pared by 0 bases and J by 4 bases, with 1 base of the junction left unmatched. Using its own MiXCR run on the 5' RACE reads, TCRdb lists one record per CDR3 protein. This sample has about 550,000 distinct CDR3 sequences, with 20% to 25% found just once. Separately, the same data were catalogued under a study of yellow fever vaccine responses in identical twins. From that second work: Reports say the vaccine T cell response in twins looked partly convergent and partly personalized.

The sequence was obtained from a woman aged 18-35 years in good health. J is TRBJ2-5 and V is TRBV5-1; 12 bases align to TRBD1. The material sequenced was CD4+ T cells sorted from blood. CDR3 in amino acids: CASSLEGQGAETQYF. CDR3 DNA sequence: TGCGCCAGCAGCTTGGAGGGACAGGGGGCAGAGACCCAGTACTTC.